The sequence of this T cell receptor beta chain was determined in a study of type 1 and type 2 diabetes patients. About the research overall: The whole study generated 18,976,912 paired-end reads.

The PCR template was genomic DNA. Multiplex PCR with 30 forward and 13 reverse primers amplified the TCR beta CDR3. TCRdb independently ran MiXCR on the multiplex PCR reads; one entry per CDR3 protein. Here the sample spans about 250,000 distinct CDR3 sequences, 47% being singletons. Trimming took off 8 bases at V and 4 bases at J, with 17 bases between the two ends. Germline V gene data show CDR1 as MNHNS and CDR2 as SASEGT. The CDR3 is 14 amino acids. Roughly 9.8 milliliters of peripheral blood were drawn from each donor. This TCR was sampled from a man aged 18 to 29 with type 2 diabetes. The V and J genes are TRBV6-1 and TRBJ1-2; D is possibly TRBD1 (5 bases). Material for sequencing was peripheral blood mononuclear cells (PBMCs). The CDR3 reads CASGWGSRVYGYTF. The CDR3 DNA sequence: TGTGCCAGCGGCTGGGGCAGTCGAGTCTATGGCTACACCTTC.